This paragraph reports one TCR beta chain. These data originate in a study of blood T cell repertoires in COVID-19. This CDR3 has 15 amino acids. CDR1 is SEHNR, CDR2 FQNEAQ, per germline (reference sequence). V shed 4 bases, J shed 6 bases, and the junction held 3 bases outside the gene matches. Produced via immunoSEQ multiplex PCR; TCRdb's table is partial and in-frame only. The sample lists roughly 180,000 clones; approximately 81% were seen once. Sequencing was performed on peripheral blood. The chain carries TRBV7-9 and TRBJ2-1; TRBD2 aligns across 13 bases. The sequence was collected from an elderly woman with active or convalescent COVID-19. The CDR3 sequence: CASSSGTSGVNEQFF. The CDR3 DNA reads as TGTGCCAGCAGCTCCGGGACTAGCGGGGTCAATGAGCAGTTCTTC.